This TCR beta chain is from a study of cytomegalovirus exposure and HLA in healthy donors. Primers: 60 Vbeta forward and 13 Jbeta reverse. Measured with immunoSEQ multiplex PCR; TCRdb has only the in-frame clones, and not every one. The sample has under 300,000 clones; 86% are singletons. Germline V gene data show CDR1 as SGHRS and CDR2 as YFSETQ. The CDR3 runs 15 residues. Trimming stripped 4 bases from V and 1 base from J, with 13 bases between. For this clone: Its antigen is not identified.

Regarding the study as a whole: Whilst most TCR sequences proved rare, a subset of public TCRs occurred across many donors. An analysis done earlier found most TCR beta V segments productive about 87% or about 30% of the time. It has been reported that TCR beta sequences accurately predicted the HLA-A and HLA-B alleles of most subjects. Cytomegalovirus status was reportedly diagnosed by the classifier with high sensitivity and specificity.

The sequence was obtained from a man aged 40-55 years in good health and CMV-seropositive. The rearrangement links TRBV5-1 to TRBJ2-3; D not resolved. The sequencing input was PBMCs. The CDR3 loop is CASSTQVLRTDTQYF. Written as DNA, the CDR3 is TGCGCCAGCAGCACCCAGGTCCTCCGCACAGATACGCAGTATTTT.